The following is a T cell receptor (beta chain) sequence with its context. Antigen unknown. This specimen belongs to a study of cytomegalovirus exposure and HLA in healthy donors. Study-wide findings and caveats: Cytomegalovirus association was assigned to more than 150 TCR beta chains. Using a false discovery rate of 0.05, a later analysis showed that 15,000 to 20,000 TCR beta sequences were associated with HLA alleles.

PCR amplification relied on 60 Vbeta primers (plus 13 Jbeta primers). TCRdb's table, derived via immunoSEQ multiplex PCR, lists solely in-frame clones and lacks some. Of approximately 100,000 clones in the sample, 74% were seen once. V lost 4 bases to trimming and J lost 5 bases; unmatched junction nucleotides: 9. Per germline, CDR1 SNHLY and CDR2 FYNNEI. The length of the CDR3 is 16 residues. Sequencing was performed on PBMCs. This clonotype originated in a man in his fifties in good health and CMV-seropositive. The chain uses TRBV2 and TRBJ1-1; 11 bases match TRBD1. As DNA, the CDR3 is TGTGCCAGCAGTGCCGGGACAGGGGGAGATTTGACTGAAGCTTTCTTT. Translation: CASSAGTGGDLTEAFF.